This TCR beta chain derives from a study of tissue T cells after allogeneic stem cell transplantation. As for this clone: The antigen is undetermined. These gene names are mouse names. The read ends 1 residue before the CDR3 terminus; that terminus is restored from the germline J gene.

TCRbeta CDR3 was sequenced at survey depth with template counts. Data came from immunoSEQ multiplex PCR; TCRdb stores just in-frame clones and leaves some out. This sample has about 17,000 clones; approximately 70% occur once, and the top ten carry 0.75% to 1%. The CDR3 runs to 14 residues. V lost 5 bases and J 1 base, leaving 9 bases between the germline ends. The V gene's germline CDR1 is FNHDT and CDR2 SITEND (reference sequence). Study-wide results and caveats: Anatomically similar tissues had similar TCR repertoires within each patient.

The TCR sequence derives from a female BALB/c mouse in good health. The MHC haplotype of the strain is H2-d. The sample consisted of spleen. The rearrangement uses TRBV19 and TRBJ2-2; D is undetermined. The CDR3 protein is CASSPLQNTGQLYF. The CDR3 DNA, read in part, is TGTGCCAGCAGCCCACTTCAAAACACCGGGCAGCTCTAC.